Each of the 5 T cell receptor beta chains below was sequenced from the same sample in a study of shared clonotypes between healthy human individuals. CD45RO-negative, CCR7-positively selected cells formed the naive CD8 fraction, excluding terminally differentiated effector memory CD45RA+ cells. Measured with immunoSEQ multiplex PCR; TCRdb has only the in-frame clones, and not every one. The data contain about 2.1 million clones, 85% to 95% of them singletons. Sequencing used naive CD8+ T cells from PBMCs. The receptors come from a man aged 18 to 30 in good health. Some clones in this sample may be carry-over from other donors' samples.

The rearrangement uses TRBV29-1 and TRBJ2-3; the D call may be TRBD1 or TRBD2 (5 bases each). The CDR3 length is 14 residues. Trimming shortened V by 1 base and J by 2 bases, and 10 bases separated the two germline ends. CDR1 and CDR2 from the germline V gene are SQVTM and ANQGSEA. CDR3 in amino acids: CSVEGGVYTDTQYF. DNA for the CDR3: TGCAGCGTTGAAGGAGGGGTATACACAGATACGCAGTATTTT.

V usage is TRBV28 and J usage is TRBJ1-1, with 9 bases matching TRBD1. Germline trimming cut 1 base from V and 4 bases from J; bases unmatched to any gene: 4. Germline V lookup: CDR1 MDHEN, CDR2 SYDVKM. The CDR3 loop spans 15 amino acids. The CDR3 DNA is TGTGCCAGCAGTTTATCCCGGACAGGGGCCACTGAAGCTTTCTTT. Protein product: CASSLSRTGATEAFF.

V gene TRBV5-1 combines with J gene TRBJ2-1; 8 bases agree with TRBD2. Germline assignment: CDR1 SGHRS and CDR2 YFSETQ. J lost 5 bases, V lost 7 bases, and 11 bases had no gene match. The CDR3 has 15 residues. The CDR3 DNA follows: TGCGCCAGCGGCCTCCGGGAGGGCCGGAACAATGAGCAGTTCTTC. Its protein is CASGLREGRNNEQFF.

The gene calls are TRBV2 and TRBJ2-7; 8 positions match TRBD2. The J segment lost 2 bases and the V segment lost 1 base, leaving 7 bases of the junction unmatched. The germline CDR1 and CDR2 sequences are SNHLY and FYNNEI. This CDR3 comprises 16 residues. CDR3 loop: CASSEGLAGGPYEQYF. Written as DNA, the CDR3 is TGTGCCAGCAGTGAAGGCTTGGCGGGAGGCCCCTACGAGCAGTACTTC.

The V call is TRBV6-1, the J call TRBJ2-3, with D perhaps given as TRBD1 or TRBD2 (5 bases each). Per germline, CDR1 MNHNS and CDR2 SASEGT. The ends were cut back, 4 bases at V and 4 bases at J, with 27 bases in the middle. The CDR3 spans 19 residues. The DNA of the CDR3 is TGTGCCAGCAGTGCCACCGGGGCCCTTTACCCCCTTGGCGCAGATACGCAGTATTTT. It translates to CASSATGALYPLGADTQYF.